This T cell receptor (beta chain) was recovered during a study of shared clonotypes between healthy human individuals. Study findings and constraints: Among several donors, 4.5% to 5.5% of naive CD4 clonotypes were found in common. Generally, naive subsets came out with larger estimated richness than memory subsets.

Assay: immunoSEQ multiplex PCR; the TCRdb copy retains only in-frame clones and omits some. The profile shows roughly 700,000 clones, roughly 88% of them singletons. With respect to this clone: What it recognizes is unknown.

CDR3 length: 15 amino acids. CDR1 and CDR2 (germline): MDHEN, SYDVKM. The germline V and J ends were trimmed by 5 bases and 8 bases, with 19 bases remaining between them. Every one of the donors was a Caucasian adult that lived in Nashville, Tennessee. The clonotype originates from a man aged 18 to 35 in good health. Some clones in this sample may be carry-over from other donors' samples. The sample consisted of memory CD8+ T cells from PBMCs. The subset denotes: CD45RO+ cells pooled with CCR7-negative TemRA cells. This chain uses TRBV28 with TRBJ2-1; tentatively, D is TRBD2 (5 bases). The CDR3 reads CASSLPRESADEQFF. The DNA of the CDR3 is TGTGCCAGCAGTCTACCCCGGGAATCGGCCGATGAGCAGTTCTTC. The full variable domain, completed using reference TRBV28 and TRBJ2-1, is DVKVTQSSRYLVKRTGEKVFLECVQDMDHENMFWYRQDPGLGLRLIYFSYDVKMKEKGDIPEGYSVSREKKERFSLILESASTNQTSMYLCASSLPRESADEQFFGPGTRLTVL.